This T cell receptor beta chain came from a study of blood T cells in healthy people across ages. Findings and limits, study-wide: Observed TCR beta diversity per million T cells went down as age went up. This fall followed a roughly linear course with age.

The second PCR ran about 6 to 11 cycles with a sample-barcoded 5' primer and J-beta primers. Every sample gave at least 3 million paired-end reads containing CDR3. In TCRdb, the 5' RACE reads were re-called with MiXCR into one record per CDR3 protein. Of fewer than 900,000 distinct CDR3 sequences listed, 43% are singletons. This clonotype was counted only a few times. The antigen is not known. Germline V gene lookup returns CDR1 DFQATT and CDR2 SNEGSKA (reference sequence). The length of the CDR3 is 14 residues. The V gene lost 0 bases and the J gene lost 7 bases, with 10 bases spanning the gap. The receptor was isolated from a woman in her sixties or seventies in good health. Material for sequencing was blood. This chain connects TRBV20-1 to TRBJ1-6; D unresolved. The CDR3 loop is CSARDPGSNSPLHF. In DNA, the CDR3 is TGCAGTGCTAGAGATCCCGGCAGCAATTCACCCCTCCACTTT.